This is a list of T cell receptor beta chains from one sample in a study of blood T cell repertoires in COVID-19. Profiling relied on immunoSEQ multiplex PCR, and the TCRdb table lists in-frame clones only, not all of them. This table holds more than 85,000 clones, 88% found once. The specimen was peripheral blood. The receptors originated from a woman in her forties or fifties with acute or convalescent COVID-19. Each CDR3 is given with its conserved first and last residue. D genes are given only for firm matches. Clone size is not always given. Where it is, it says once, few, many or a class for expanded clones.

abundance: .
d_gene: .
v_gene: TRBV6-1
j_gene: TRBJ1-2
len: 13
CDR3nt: TGTGCCAGCAGTGACCCCTCTCGCTATGGCTACACCTTC
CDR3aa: CASSDPSRYGYTF

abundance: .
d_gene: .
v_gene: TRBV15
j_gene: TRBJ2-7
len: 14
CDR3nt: TGTGCCACTCCTCCAGGGGACGGACCCTACGAGCAGTACTTC
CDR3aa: CATPPGDGPYEQYF

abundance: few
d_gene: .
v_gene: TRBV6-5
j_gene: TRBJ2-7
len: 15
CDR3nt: TGTGCCAGCATTATAGGAGGAGTCGGGTCCTACGAGCAGTACTTC
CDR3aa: CASIIGGVGSYEQYF

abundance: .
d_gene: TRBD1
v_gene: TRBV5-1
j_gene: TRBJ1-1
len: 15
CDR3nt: TGCGCCAGCAGCTCCGACGGACAGGGGATCGCTGAAGCTTTCTTT
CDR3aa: CASSSDGQGIAEAFF

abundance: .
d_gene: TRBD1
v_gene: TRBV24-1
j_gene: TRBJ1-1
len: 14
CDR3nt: TGTGCCACCAGTGATCCAGGGGGGAACACTGAAGCTTTCTTT
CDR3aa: CATSDPGGNTEAFF

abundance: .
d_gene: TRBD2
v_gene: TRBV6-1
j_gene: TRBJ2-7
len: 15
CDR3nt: TGTGCCAGCAGTGATGTAGCGGGGAGCTCCTACGAGCAGTACTTC
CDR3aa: CASSDVAGSSYEQYF

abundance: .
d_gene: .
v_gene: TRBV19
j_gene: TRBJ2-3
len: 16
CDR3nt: TGTGCCAGTAGTATTTGGTCGACTGCCCAGCCAGATACGCAGTATTTT
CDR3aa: CASSIWSTAQPDTQYF

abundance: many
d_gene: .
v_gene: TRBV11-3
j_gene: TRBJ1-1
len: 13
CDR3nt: TGTGCCAGCAGCTTGACAGTGAACACTGAAGCTTTCTTT
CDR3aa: CASSLTVNTEAFF

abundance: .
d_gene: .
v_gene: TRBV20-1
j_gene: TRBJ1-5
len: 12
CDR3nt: TGCAGTGCTAGTCACAGGGATCAGCCCCAGCATTTT
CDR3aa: CSASHRDQPQHF

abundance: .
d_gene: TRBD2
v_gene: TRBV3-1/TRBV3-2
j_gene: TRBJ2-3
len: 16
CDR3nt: TGTGCCAGCAGCCAAGACAGGCTAGCGGGAGGGCATACGCAGTATTTT
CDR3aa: CASSQDRLAGGHTQYF

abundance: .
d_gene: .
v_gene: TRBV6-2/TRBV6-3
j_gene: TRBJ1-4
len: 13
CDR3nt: TGTGCCAGCAGTCACCAGGGGAATGAAAAACTGTTTTTT
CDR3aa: CASSHQGNEKLFF

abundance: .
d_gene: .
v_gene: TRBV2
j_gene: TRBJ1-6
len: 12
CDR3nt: TGTGCCAGCACCGAGGCTCCGACGGCCCTCCACTTT
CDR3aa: CASTEAPTALHF

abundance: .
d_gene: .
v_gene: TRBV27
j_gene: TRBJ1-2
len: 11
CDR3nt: TGTGCCAGCAGCGACGGGGGAGGCTACACCTTC
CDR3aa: CASSDGGGYTF

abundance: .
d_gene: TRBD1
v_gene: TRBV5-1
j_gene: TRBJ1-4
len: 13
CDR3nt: TGCGCCAGCAGCGGGACAGCAAATGAAAAACTGTTTTTT
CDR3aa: CASSGTANEKLFF

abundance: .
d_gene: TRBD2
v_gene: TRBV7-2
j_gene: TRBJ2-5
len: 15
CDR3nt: TGTGCCAGCAGCTTCGGGACTAGCGGGACGGAGACCCAGTACTTC
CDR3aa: CASSFGTSGTETQYF

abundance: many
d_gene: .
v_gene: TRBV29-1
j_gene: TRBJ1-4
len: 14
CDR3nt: TGCAGCGTTGAAGAGGGAGATGGATCTGAAAAACTGTTTTTT
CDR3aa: CSVEEGDGSEKLFF

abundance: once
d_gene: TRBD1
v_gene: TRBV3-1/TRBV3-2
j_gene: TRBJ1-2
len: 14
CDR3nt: TGTGCCAGCAGCCCCAGGGGGCCCCTCTATGGCTACACCTTC
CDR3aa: CASSPRGPLYGYTF

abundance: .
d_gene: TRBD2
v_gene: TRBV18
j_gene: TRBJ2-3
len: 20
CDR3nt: TGTGCCAGCTCACCACTAGGGGCTAGCGGGAGTGGCTCAAGCACAGATACGCAGTATTTT
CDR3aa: CASSPLGASGSGSSTDTQYF

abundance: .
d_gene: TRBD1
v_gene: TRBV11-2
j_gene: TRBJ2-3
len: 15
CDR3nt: TGTGCCAGCAGCTCGGGACAGACGAGCACAGATACGCAGTATTTT
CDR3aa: CASSSGQTSTDTQYF

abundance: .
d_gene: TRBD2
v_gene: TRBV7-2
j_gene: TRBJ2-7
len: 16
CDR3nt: TGTGCCAGCAGCACTGGGACTAGCGGGACACCCTACGAGCAGTACTTC
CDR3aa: CASSTGTSGTPYEQYF

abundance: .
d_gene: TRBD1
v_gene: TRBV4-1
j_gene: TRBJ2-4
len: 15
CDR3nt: TGCGCCAGCAGCCAACCGGGACAGGGAATAAACATTCAGTACTTC
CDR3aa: CASSQPGQGINIQYF

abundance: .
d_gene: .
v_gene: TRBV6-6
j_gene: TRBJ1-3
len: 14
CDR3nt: TGTGCCAGCAGAGAACAGCTATCTGGAAACACCATATATTTT
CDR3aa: CASREQLSGNTIYF

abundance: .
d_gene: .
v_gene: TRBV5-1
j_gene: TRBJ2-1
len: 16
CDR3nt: TGCGCCAGCAGCTTACGGGCGTTGGGAGGCGAGGTTGAGCAGTTCTTC
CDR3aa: CASSLRALGGEVEQFF

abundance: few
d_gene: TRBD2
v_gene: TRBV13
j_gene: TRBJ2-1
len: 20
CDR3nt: TGTGCCAGCAGCTCCCTCTCTGGACTAGCGGGAGAAGGGGCCTACAATGAGCAGTTCTTC
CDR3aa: CASSSLSGLAGEGAYNEQFF

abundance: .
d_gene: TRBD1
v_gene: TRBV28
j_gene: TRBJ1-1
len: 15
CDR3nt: TGTGCCAGCAGTTTATCGGTAAACCGGGGGACAGGAGCTTTCTTT
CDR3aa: CASSLSVNRGTGAFF

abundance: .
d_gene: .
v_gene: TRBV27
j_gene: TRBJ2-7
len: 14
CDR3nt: TGTGCCAGCAGCTGGACTGGGGACTCCTACGAGCAGTACTTC
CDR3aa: CASSWTGDSYEQYF

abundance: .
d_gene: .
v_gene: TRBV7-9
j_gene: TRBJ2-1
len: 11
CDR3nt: TGTGCCAGCGGTAGAGGGCCTGAGCAGTTCTTC
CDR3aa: CASGRGPEQFF

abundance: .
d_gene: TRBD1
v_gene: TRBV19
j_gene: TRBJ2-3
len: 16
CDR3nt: TGTGCCAGTAGTATAGGAAAACAGGGGCAGACAGATACGCAGTATTTT
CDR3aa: CASSIGKQGQTDTQYF

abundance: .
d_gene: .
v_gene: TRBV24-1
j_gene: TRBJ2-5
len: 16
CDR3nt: TGTGCCACCAGTGACGGACTAAGGGCGTTTGGGGAGACCCAGTACTTC
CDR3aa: CATSDGLRAFGETQYF

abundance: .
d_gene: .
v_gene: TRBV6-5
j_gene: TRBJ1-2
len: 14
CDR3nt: TGTGCCAGCAGTTACTCGCGGGGTCGGAATGGCTACACCTTC
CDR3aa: CASSYSRGRNGYTF

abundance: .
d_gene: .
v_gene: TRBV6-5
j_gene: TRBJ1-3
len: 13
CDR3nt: TGTGCCAGCAGCGGTAGCTCTGGAAACACCATATATTTT
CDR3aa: CASSGSSGNTIYF

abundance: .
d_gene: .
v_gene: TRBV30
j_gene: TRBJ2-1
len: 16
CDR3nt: TGTGCCTGGAGTGTAGGTCTAGCACCCCGCCGAGGGGAGCAGTTCTTC
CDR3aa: CAWSVGLAPRRGEQFF

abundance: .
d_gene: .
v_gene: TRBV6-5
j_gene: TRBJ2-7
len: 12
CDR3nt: TGTGCAGCCCTAGGAAGGTCCAACGAGCAGTACTTC
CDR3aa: CAALGRSNEQYF

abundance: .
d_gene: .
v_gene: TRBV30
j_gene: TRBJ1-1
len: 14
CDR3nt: TGTGCCTGGACTCCCGGCGGGGAGGGCACTGAAGCTTTCTTT
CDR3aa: CAWTPGGEGTEAFF

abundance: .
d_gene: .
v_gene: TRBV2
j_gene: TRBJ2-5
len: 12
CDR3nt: TGTGCCAGCTGGGACTTCGGGGAGACCCAGTACTTC
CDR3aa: CASWDFGETQYF

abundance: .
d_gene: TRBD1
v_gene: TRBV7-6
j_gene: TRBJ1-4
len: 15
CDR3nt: TGTGCCAGCAGCTCGGCCGGGACAGGGGCTGAAAAACTGTTTTTT
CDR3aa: CASSSAGTGAEKLFF

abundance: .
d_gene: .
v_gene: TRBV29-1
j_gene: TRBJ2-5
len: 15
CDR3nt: TGCAGCGTCCTGTGGGACTTGATTACCGGATCGGCCCAGTACTTC
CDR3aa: CSVLWDLITGSAQYF

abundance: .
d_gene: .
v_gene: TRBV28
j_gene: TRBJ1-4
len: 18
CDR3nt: TGTGCCAGCAGTTTATTCACTTATCTTGGGCGGGTTAATGAAAAACTGTTTTTT
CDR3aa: CASSLFTYLGRVNEKLFF

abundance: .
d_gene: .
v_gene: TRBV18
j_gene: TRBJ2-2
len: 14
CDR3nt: TGTGCCAGCTCACCTGACCTAGCGCCCGGGGAGCTGTTTTTT
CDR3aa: CASSPDLAPGELFF

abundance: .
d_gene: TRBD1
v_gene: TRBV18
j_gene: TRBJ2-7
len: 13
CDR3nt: TGTGCCAGCTCACCAGACAGGGGTGGCGAGCAGTACTTC
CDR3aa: CASSPDRGGEQYF

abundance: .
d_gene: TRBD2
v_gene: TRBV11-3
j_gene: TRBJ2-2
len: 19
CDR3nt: TGTGCCAGCAGCCGGAGTAGCGGGAGGACCGAATCGAACACCGGGGAGCTGTTTTTT
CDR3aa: CASSRSSGRTESNTGELFF

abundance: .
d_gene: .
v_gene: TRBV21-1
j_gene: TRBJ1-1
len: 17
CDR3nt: TGTGCCAGCAGCAAAGCGCGGAGGAGACTCATGAACACTGAAGCTTTCTTT
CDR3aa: CASSKARRRLMNTEAFF

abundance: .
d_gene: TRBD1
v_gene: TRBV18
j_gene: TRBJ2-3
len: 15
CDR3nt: TGTGCCAGCTCACTGCTGGGACAGGGTAAAGATACGCAGTATTTT
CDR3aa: CASSLLGQGKDTQYF

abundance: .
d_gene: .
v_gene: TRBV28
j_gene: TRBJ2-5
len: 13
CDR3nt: TGTGCCAGCAGTTTTCGAGGGATCGGGACCCAGTACTTC
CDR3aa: CASSFRGIGTQYF

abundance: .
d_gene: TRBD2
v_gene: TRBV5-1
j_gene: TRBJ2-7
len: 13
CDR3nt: TGCGCCAGCAGCATAGCGGGACCCTACGAGCAGTACTTC
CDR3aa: CASSIAGPYEQYF

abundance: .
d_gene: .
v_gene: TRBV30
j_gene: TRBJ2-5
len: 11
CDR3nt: TGTGCCTGGACCAGGAAAGAGACCCAGTACTTC
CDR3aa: CAWTRKETQYF

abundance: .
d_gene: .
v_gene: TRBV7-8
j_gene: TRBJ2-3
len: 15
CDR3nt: TGTGCCAGCAGCTTAGAACAGGCACACACAGATACGCAGTATTTT
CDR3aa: CASSLEQAHTDTQYF

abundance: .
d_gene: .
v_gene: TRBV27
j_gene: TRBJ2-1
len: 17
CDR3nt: TGTGCCAGCAGTTTGGGTTTAGCGGAGGGGGGGTACAATGAGCAGTTCTTC
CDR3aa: CASSLGLAEGGYNEQFF

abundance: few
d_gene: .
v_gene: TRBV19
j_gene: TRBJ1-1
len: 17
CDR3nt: TGTGCCAGTAGTCCCTTCGTCGGGGGGCGAAAGAGCACTGAAGCTTTCTTT
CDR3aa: CASSPFVGGRKSTEAFF

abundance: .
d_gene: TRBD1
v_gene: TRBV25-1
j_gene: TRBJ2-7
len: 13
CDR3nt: TGTGCCAGCCACTACAGGGGTCTCTACGAGCAGTACTTC
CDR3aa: CASHYRGLYEQYF

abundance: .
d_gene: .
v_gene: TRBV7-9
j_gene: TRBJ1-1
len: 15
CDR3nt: TGTGCCAGCAGCTTAGTCTCCAGGGGAAGCTCTGAAGCTTTCTTT
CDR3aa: CASSLVSRGSSEAFF

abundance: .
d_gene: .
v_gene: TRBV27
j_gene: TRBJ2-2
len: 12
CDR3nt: TGTGCCAGCAGTTTCAGGGTCGGGGAGCTGTTTTTT
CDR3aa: CASSFRVGELFF

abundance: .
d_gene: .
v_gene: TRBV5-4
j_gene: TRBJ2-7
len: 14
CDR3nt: TGTGCCAGCAGCTTTGGCGGGCGAGACTACGAGCAGTACTTC
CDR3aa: CASSFGGRDYEQYF

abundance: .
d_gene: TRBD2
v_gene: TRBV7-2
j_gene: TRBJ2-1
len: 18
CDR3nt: TGTGCCAGCAGCTCCGTATCCACCGGGACTAGTCAGGTATCGGAGCAGTTCTTC
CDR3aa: CASSSVSTGTSQVSEQFF

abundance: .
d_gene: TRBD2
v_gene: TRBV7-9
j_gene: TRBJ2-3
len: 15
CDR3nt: TGTGCCAGCAGTCCGACTAGCGGGATCACAGATACGCAGTATTTT
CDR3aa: CASSPTSGITDTQYF